This is a list of T cell receptor beta chains from one sample in a study of blood T cell repertoires in COVID-19. The assay was immunoSEQ multiplex PCR, and TCRdb's table has in-frame clones only and misses some. The sample lists roughly 250,000 clones; more than 70% were seen once. The sample consisted of peripheral blood. Every receptor here comes from a woman in her thirties or forties who had recovered from COVID-19. CDR3s include the opening cysteine and the closing phenylalanine or tryptophan. A D gene is named only where the DNA matches it firmly. The size of a clone is reported for some rows only, either as once, few or many, or as a class for expanded clones.

TRBJ1-5,TRBV30,-,-,CAWSAGGGNQPQHF
TRBJ1-4,TRBV6-5,-,-,CASSWGGGRGEKLFF
TRBJ2-1,TRBV28,-,-,CASSPRGKQFF
TRBJ2-1,TRBV4-1,TRBD2,-,CASSQVVAGVGFF
TRBJ2-5,TRBV7-2,TRBD1,-,CASSLASGTGGAAQYF
TRBJ2-7,TRBV4-1,-,-,CASSQGGLPSSYEQYF
TRBJ2-1,TRBV3-1/TRBV3-2,TRBD2,few,CASNQLAGGLNEQFF
TRBJ2-7,TRBV29-1,-,-,CSVDGGLEQYF
TRBJ2-3,TRBV10-2,TRBD1,-,CASSVDRGNTDTQYF
TRBJ1-2,TRBV27,-,few,CASSPLRTARSGGYTF
TRBJ1-1,TRBV19,-,-,CASSVDRMTEAFF
TRBJ2-2,TRBV7-9,TRBD2,-,CASSSGSGRTGELFF
TRBJ1-3,TRBV19,-,-,CASSRDQANSGNTIYF
TRBJ1-5,TRBV2,TRBD1,-,CASRGTGGGNQPQHF
TRBJ2-5,TRBV7-6,-,-,CASSLEGGASWETQYF
TRBJ1-1,TRBV5-6,-,-,CASSFNPSTEAFF
TRBJ1-3,TRBV29-1,TRBD1,-,CSVEKGAGGNTIYF
TRBJ1-2,TRBV27,TRBD1,-,CASSLGAPDRGHGYTF
TRBJ2-5,TRBV9,-,-,CASSKMGPVETQYF
TRBJ1-5,TRBV6-2/TRBV6-3,TRBD1,-,CASSSTGGLGQPQHF
TRBJ2-2,TRBV9,TRBD2,-,CASSPRSFPSGRLPNTGELFF
TRBJ1-6,TRBV27,-,-,CASSLGWRDNSPLHF
TRBJ2-1,TRBV7-3,TRBD1,-,CASSPRGLRYNEQFF
TRBJ2-4,TRBV30,TRBD1,-,CAWGQGAGNIQYF
TRBJ2-5,TRBV6-5,TRBD2,-,CASSYGLAGGETQYF
TRBJ1-2,TRBV25-1,-,-,CASSDHRNNYGYTF
TRBJ1-2,TRBV5-4,-,-,CASTPSPNYGYTF
TRBJ2-3,TRBV5-1,TRBD2,-,CASSPTSGTTPSTDTQYF
TRBJ2-3,TRBV7-9,-,-,CASSLVGGQLPDTQYF
TRBJ1-6,TRBV19,TRBD1,-,CASSETGQGLGSPLHF
TRBJ2-6,TRBV30,-,-,CAWSGPAGANVLTF
TRBJ2-1,TRBV7-2,TRBD1,once,CASSSPGTGVYNEQFF
TRBJ2-1,TRBV29-1,-,-,CSVEGAGAPSSYNEQFF
TRBJ2-1,TRBV5-1,TRBD2,-,CASSLGGTSGIDEQFF
TRBJ2-2,TRBV14,TRBD2,-,CASSQAAASGRPGELFF
TRBJ1-1,TRBV6-6,-,-,CASTQDAGAGTEAFF
TRBJ2-3,TRBV6-5,TRBD2,-,CASTTGLAGGDTQYF
TRBJ1-1,TRBV3-1/TRBV3-2,-,once,CASSQAGGSTEAFF
TRBJ1-4,TRBV19,-,-,CASVGEKLFF
TRBJ1-1,TRBV5-1,TRBD1,-,CASSLGAIGTGTEAFF
TRBJ1-6,TRBV10-2,-,-,CASSERGYGSPLHF
TRBJ2-2,TRBV27,-,-,CATSFRGDFTGELFF
TRBJ2-7,TRBV27,-,-,CASSLSRPYEQYF
TRBJ2-2,TRBV6-6,-,-,CASPGVRDTGELFF
TRBJ1-2,TRBV18,TRBD1,-,CASSPPGQGLGGYTF
TRBJ1-1,TRBV19,-,-,CASSTPPPGRGAFF
TRBJ2-7,TRBV9,TRBD1,-,CASSAQDRVVQYF
TRBJ2-3,TRBV10-3,TRBD2,-,CAISGTSGTDTQYF
TRBJ1-5,TRBV11-2,-,-,CASSPPGRGNQPQHF
TRBJ1-5,TRBV7-9,-,few,CASSLQAPLGNQPQHF